The T cell receptor beta chain under discussion was sequenced for a study of blood T cell repertoires in COVID-19. Study-level background: Acute and convalescent COVID-19 specimens originated in the United States, Italy and Spain. PBMCs, B-cell-depleted T cells, or T cells were the source of the cDNA or gDNA that made up the material.

Authors' methods: Quantification of nucleated cells was approximated via reference gene primer amplification. TCRdb's copy holds only in-frame clones and misses some; the assay was immunoSEQ multiplex PCR. That table furnishes V, J and clone size, whereas the DNA furnished D and trimming. The table has around 190,000 clones, roughly 84% seen once. This CDR3 is built from 14 residues. Trimming removed 5 bases from V and 0 bases from J; junction bases left unmatched: 3. In germline, CDR1 is LNHNV, CDR2 YYDKDF (reference sequence). This chain links TRBV15 with TRBJ2-7; TRBD1 aligns across 8 bases. This clonotype originated in a human donor in a cohort sampled during active COVID-19. The sequenced material came from peripheral blood. The CDR3 nucleotides read TGTGCCACCAGCTTCGACAGGGGCTCCTACGAGCAGTACTTC. Its protein product is CATSFDRGSYEQYF. The variable domain in full, completed from reference TRBV15 and TRBJ2-7, reads DAMVIQNPRYQVTQFGKPVTLSCSQTLNHNVMYWYQQKSSQAPKLLFHYYDKDFNNEADTPDNFQSRRPNTSFCFLDIRSPGLGDTAMYLCATSFDRGSYEQYFGPGTRLTVT.